This TCR beta chain was captured by sequencing in a study of early T cells in non-severe SARS-CoV-2 infection (dated by TCRdb to the early 2020s). Notes on the research overall: Because TCR sequencing relied on bulk RNA taken from unsorted whole blood, pairing of alpha and beta chains was not possible. Results the study describes overall, beyond this receptor: Matching against VDJdb was skewed toward anti-spike CD8 responses, likely underestimated virus-specific expansions, and missed private and CD4 specificities.

Library prep was done by 5' RACE. The sequencing machine was a NextSeq 500. The TCR library protocol attached unique molecular identifiers to individual cDNA molecules to correct for sequencing error and PCR bias. Both TCR alpha and beta chains were sequenced, and tight co-correlation was observed between alpha and beta sequence abundances in each sample. Concerning the study's data processing: Decombinator V4 was used to annotate TCR sequences for V gene, J gene and CDR3. Expanded TCRs were defined as changing significantly between any two time points under a Poisson model with p below 0.0001. Abundances of TCRs were expressed as counts per million after normalisation to the total number of TCRs sequenced in each sample. TRAV1-2 paired with TRAJ12, TRAJ20 or TRAJ33 defined MAIT TCRs, while TRAV10 paired with TRAJ18 defined iNKT TCRs. VDJdb, accessed 1 November 2021, was searched for CMV, EBV and SARS-CoV-2 annotated TCRs, with TCRs annotated for multiple antigens excluded. TCRdb cleaned the public reads at Q25 with fastp, built clones with MiXCR and kept in-frame beta chains. Entries are consolidated by CDR3 protein sequence, retaining the most common genes and DNA. The V and J calls were determined by TCRdb, not by the authors. The sample yields fewer than 70,000 distinct CDR3 sequences; around 4.2% were counted once. The ten largest clones represent around 3.4% of the sample.

A case-control design nested within a healthcare worker cohort in London, UK, was used, with weekly nasopharyngeal swab PCR tests and blood sampling performed. Healthcare workers were recruited during the week of the UK lockdown, between 23 and 31 March 2020, and followed weekly for up to roughly 15 weeks. This clonotype was recorded at least ten times. No cognate antigen has been identified for it. The input lacks base qualities; no much larger clone sits a single base away. Relative to germline, V is 1 base shorter and J is 8 bases shorter, with 12 bases between their ends. The CDR3 spans 15 residues, from the cysteine through the phenylalanine. The read is trimmed to its CDR3 DNA, 45 bases read in frame from base 1. Per the germline V gene (reference sequence), MNHEY is the CDR1 and SMNVEV is the CDR2.

This TCR came from an adult who was a healthcare worker with PCR-confirmed SARS-CoV-2 infection or an uninfected control (not recorded which). The donor label of this sample is uncertain. The sample here was whole blood, taken at baseline. The sequence links TRBV27 to TRBJ1-6; a tentative D call is TRBD1 (6 bases match). CDR3 sequence: CASSLLGHSDSPLHF. The DNA sequence follows: TGTGCCAGCAGTTTATTGGGACATTCAGATTCACCCCTCCACTTT.